One TCR beta chain is described in this entry. Its target is unknown. Different DNA sequences within this sample yield the same CDR3. Cells designated naive CD8 were CD45RO-negative and were positively selected for CCR7, with terminally differentiated effector memory CD45RA+ cells excluded. This sample was taken from a study of shared clonotypes between healthy human individuals. Study details: Each donor contributed plates that comprised three CD4 naive, three CD4 memory, two CD8 naive and one CD8 memory.

Each replicate PCR on the sorted subsets used 200 to 250 ng DNA (about 30,000 T cell genomes). Authors' data handling: For the immunoSEQ data, sequences were junction-only without quality scores, so filtering differed. The repertoire was sequenced with immunoSEQ multiplex PCR; TCRdb's copy has only in-frame clones and lacks some. That table furnishes V, J and clone size, whereas the DNA furnished D and trimming. The sample includes 1.5 million to 2.5 million clones, about 94% of them seen just once. Study-wide results and caveats: Naive subsets, compared against memory subsets, generally had larger estimated richness values.

Trimming removed 3 bases from V and 7 bases from J, with 10 bases in between. Germline V gene sequence: CDR1 SGHDN, CDR2 FVKESK. There are 12 residues in the CDR3. V usage is TRBV14 and J usage is TRBJ2-7; D might be TRBD2 (5 bases). Sequencing was performed on naive CD8+ T cells sorted from blood. This receptor was obtained from a man between 18 and 35 years old in good health. The CDR3 nucleotides are TGTGCCAGCAGCCAGTCCCGGGGTGAGCAGTACTTC. Translated, it gives CASSQSRGEQYF.